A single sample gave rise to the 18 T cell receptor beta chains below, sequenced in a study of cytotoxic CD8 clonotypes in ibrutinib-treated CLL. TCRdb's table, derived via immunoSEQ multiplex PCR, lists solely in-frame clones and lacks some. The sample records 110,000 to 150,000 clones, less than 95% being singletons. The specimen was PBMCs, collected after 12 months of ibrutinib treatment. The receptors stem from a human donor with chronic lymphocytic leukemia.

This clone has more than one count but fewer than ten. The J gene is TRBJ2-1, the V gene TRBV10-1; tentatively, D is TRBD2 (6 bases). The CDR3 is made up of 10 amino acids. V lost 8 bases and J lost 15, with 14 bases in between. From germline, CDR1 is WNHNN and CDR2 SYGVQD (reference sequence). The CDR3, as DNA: TGCGCCAGCTGCGGGACCAGACCGTTCTTC. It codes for CASCGTRPFF.

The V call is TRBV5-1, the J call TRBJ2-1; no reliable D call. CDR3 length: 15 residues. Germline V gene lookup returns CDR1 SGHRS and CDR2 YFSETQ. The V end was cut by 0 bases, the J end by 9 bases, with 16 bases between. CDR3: CASSLDGPRAGEQFF. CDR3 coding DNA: TGCGCCAGCAGCTTGGATGGCCCTCGAGCCGGTGAGCAGTTCTTC.

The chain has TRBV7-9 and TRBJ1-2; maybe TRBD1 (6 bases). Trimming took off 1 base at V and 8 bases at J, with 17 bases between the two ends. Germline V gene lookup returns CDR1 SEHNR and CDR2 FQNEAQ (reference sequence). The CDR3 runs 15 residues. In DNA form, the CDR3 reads TGTGCCAGCAGCTTAGGAGGACAGCCCTTGTTCGGCTACACCTTC. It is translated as CASSLGGQPLFGYTF.

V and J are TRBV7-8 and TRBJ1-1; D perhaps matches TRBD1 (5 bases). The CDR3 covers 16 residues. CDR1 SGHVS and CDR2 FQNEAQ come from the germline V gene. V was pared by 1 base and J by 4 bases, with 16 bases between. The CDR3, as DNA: TGTGCCAGCAGCTTAGGGGGGACCCAAACGAGCACTGAAGCTTTCTTT. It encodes CASSLGGTQTSTEAFF.

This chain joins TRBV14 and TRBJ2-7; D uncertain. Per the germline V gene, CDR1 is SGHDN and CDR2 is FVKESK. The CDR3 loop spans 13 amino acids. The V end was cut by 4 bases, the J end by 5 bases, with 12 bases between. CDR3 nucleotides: TGTGCCAGCAGCCCCCTCGACCCCCACGAGCAGTACTTC. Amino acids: CASSPLDPHEQYF.

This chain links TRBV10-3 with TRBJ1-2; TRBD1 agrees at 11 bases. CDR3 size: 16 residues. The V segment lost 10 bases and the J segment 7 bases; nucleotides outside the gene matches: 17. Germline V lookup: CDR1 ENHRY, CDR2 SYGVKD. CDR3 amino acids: CATTPSTGTGGRGYTF. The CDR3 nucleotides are TGTGCCACAACGCCTTCAACCGGGACAGGGGGTCGTGGCTACACCTTC.

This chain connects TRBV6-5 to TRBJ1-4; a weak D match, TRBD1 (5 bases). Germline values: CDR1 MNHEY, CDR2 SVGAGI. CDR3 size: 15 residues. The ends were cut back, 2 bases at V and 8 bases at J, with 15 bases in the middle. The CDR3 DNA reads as TGTGCCAGCAGTTACACTTGGACACCGAGAGAAAAACTGTTTTTT. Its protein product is CASSYTWTPREKLFF.

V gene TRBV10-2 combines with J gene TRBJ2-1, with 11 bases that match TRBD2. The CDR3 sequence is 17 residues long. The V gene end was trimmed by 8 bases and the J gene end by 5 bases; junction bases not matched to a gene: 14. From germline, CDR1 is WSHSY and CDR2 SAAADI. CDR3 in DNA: TGCGCCAGCCGCCCCCCTCCGACTAGCGGGGCCCACAATGAGCAGTTCTTC. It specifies CASRPPPTSGAHNEQFF.

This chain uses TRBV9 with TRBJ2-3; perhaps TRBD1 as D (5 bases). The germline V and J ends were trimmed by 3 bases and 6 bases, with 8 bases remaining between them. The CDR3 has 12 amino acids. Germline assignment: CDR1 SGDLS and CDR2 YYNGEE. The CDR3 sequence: CASSGQRDTQYF. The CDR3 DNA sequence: TGTGCCAGCAGCGGACAGAGGGATACGCAGTATTTT.

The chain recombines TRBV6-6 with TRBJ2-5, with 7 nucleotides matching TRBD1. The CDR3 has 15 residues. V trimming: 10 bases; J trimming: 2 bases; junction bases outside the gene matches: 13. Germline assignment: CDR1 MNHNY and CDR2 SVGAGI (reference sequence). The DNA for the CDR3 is TGTGCCACCCTTACCGGGACAGTGAAACAAGAGACCCAGTACTTC. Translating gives CATLTGTVKQETQYF.

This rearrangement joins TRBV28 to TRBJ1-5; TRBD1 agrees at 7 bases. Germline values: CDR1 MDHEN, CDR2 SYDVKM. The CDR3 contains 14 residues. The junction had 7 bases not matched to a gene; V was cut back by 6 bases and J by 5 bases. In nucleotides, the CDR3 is TGTGCCAGCAGGTGGACAGGTAGGGATCAGCCCCAGCATTTT. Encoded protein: CASRWTGRDQPQHF.

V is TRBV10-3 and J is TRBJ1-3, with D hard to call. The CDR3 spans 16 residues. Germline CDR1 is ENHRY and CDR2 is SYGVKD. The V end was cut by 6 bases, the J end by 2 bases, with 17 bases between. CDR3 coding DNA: TGTGCCATCAGGGAGACGATCCCGGTGGCTGGAAACACCATATATTTT. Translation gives CAIRETIPVAGNTIYF.

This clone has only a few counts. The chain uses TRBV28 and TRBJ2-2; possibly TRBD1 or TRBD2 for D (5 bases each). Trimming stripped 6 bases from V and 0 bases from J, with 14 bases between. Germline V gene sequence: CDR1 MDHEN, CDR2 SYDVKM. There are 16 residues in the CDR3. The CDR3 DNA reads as TGTGCCAGCAGCCTACCGGGACGGGCGAACACCGGGGAGCTGTTTTTT. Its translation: CASSLPGRANTGELFF.

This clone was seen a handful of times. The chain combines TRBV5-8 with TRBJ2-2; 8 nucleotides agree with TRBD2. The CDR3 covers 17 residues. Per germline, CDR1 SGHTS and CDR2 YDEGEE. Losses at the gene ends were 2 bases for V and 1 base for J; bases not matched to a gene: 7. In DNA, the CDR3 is TGTGCCAGCAGCTTTTTTCGTCGGGAGGGGAACACCGGGGAGCTGTTTTTT. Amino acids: CASSFFRREGNTGELFF.

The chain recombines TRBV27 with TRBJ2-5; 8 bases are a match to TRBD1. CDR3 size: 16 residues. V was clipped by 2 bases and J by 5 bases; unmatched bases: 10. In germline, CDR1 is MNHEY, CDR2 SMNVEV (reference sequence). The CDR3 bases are TGTGCCAGCAGTTTAAACTCACAGGGGGTGGGGGAGACCCAGTACTTC. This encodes CASSLNSQGVGETQYF.

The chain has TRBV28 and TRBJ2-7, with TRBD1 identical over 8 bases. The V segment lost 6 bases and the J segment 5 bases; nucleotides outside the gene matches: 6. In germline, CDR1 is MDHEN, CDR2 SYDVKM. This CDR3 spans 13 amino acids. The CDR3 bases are TGTGCCAGCAGCATTTCGACAGGGGACGAGCAGTACTTC. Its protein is CASSISTGDEQYF.

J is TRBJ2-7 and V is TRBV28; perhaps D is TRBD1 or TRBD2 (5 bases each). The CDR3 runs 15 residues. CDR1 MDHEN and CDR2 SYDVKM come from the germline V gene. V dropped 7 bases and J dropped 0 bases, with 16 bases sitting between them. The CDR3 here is CASTMDWGRSYEQYF. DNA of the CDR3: TGTGCCAGCACCATGGACTGGGGCCGCTCCTACGAGCAGTACTTC.

Here the CDR3 reads CTVGLNTGELFF. The DNA for the CDR3 is TGTACCGTAGGCCTGAACACCGGGGAGCTGTTTTTT. The J gene is TRBJ2-2, the V gene TRBV28; no clear D gene. Germline assignment: CDR1 MDHEN and CDR2 SYDVKM. This CDR3 spans 12 amino acids.